This passage covers 20 T cell receptor beta chains from one sample sequenced in a study of T cell repertoires in cytomegalovirus infection. TCRdb re-called the reads through MiXCR, storing one row per CDR3 protein. This table holds about 360,000 distinct CDR3 sequences, roughly 18% found once. Sequencing was performed on PBMCs. These receptors were taken from a human donor in good health (CMV status not recorded). Some clones in this sample may be carry-over from other donors' samples.

This clonotype was seen many times. J is TRBJ1-4 and V is TRBV7-8; D might be TRBD1 (5 bases). Trimming stripped 2 bases from V and 7 bases from J, with 14 bases between. The CDR3 covers 15 residues. Germline V gene lookup returns CDR1 SGHVS and CDR2 FQNEAQ. The CDR3 here is CASSLSIRVSEKLFF. DNA for the CDR3: TGTGCCAGCAGCTTAAGCATCAGGGTTTCTGAAAAACTGTTTTTT.

The chain is built from TRBV6-2 or TRBV6-3 and TRBJ2-1, with 8 bases lining up with TRBD2. J was trimmed by 7 bases and V by 2 bases; bases with no gene match: 13. Germline CDR1 is MNHEY and CDR2 is SVGEGT. The CDR3 is 17 residues long. The CDR3 protein is CASSYPLGAGEGNEQFF. The CDR3 DNA follows: TGTGCCAGCAGTTACCCCTTAGGAGCGGGAGAGGGAAATGAGCAGTTCTTC.

This clonotype was recorded at least ten times. The chain joins TRBV4-3 to TRBJ2-1; 14 bases map to TRBD2. The CDR3 totals 19 residues. Germline assignment: CDR1 LGHNA and CDR2 YSLEER. Losses at the gene ends were 2 bases for V and 10 bases for J; bases not matched to a gene: 16. This CDR3 is CASSQRLSGTSGGGVEQFF. CDR3 DNA: TGCGCCAGCAGCCAACGCTTATCCGGGACTAGCGGGGGTGGCGTCGAGCAGTTCTTC.

The chain combines TRBV20-1 with TRBJ2-7; D is possibly TRBD1 or TRBD2 (5 bases each). The CDR3 has 13 amino acids. Germline-derived CDR1 and CDR2 are DFQATT and SNEGSKA (reference sequence). V shed 3 bases and J shed 4 bases, with 13 bases lying between them. The CDR3 nucleotides read TGCAGTGCTAGGGACGGGGCAGGGTACGAGCAGTACTTC. This encodes CSARDGAGYEQYF.

This clonotype appeared a few times. The chain recombines TRBV20-1 with TRBJ1-2; D is uncertain. V lost 1 base, J lost 7 bases, and 13 bases lay in between. There are 13 residues in the CDR3. Germline V gene lookup returns CDR1 DFQATT and CDR2 SNEGSKA (reference sequence). The CDR3 spells CSARVPLTGGYTF. The CDR3 nucleotides are TGCAGTGCTAGAGTGCCCCTGACTGGTGGCTACACCTTC.

This chain links TRBV6-1 with TRBJ1-4; weak D call: TRBD1 (5 bases). Germline lookup yields CDR1 MNHNS and CDR2 SASEGT. V was shortened by 2 bases and J by 3 bases, with 19 bases between the two germline ends. The CDR3 loop spans 18 amino acids. The CDR3 region is CASSEIRAPRAANEKLFF. The CDR3, as DNA: TGTGCCAGCAGTGAAATTCGAGCCCCCAGGGCGGCTAATGAAAAACTGTTTTTT.

There are many counts of this clonotype. The V call is TRBV7-2, the J call TRBJ2-3; the match to TRBD2 covers 11 bases. The germline V gene has CDR1 SGHTA and CDR2 FQGNSA. The CDR3 is 16 amino acids. J was trimmed by 5 bases and V by 4 bases; bases with no gene match: 8. The CDR3 loop is CASSSYSGRALDTQYF. The DNA for the CDR3 is TGTGCCAGCAGCTCCTATAGCGGGAGGGCCCTAGATACGCAGTATTTT.

This clonotype was seen many times. The chain joins TRBV11-1 to TRBJ1-4; D might be TRBD1 (5 bases). CDR3 length: 14 residues. Trimming left V 5 bases short and J 5 bases short, with 12 bases between. Germline-derived CDR1 and CDR2 are SGHAT and FQDESV (reference sequence). CDR3 nucleotides: TGTGCCAGCAGCGCGACGGGACTCAATGAAAAACTGTTTTTT. Its protein is CASSATGLNEKLFF.

Ten or more counts support this clonotype. The CDR3 nucleotides read TGTGCCAGCAGCCCCACTGCCCTTAGCTCCTACGAGCAGTACTTC. Protein: CASSPTALSSYEQYF. This rearrangement joins TRBV7-2 to TRBJ2-7; D ambiguous. The CDR3 spans 15 residues. With 5 bases removed from V and 0 bases from J, the gap between germline ends came to 14 bases. Germline assignment: CDR1 SGHTA and CDR2 FQGNSA.

The V call is TRBV7-2, the J call TRBJ2-5; 7 bases are shared with TRBD2. Germline V lookup: CDR1 SGHTA, CDR2 FQGNSA. J lost 5 bases, V lost 5 bases, and 8 bases had no gene match. The CDR3 totals 14 residues. In DNA, the CDR3 is TGTGCCAGCAGCCCCTGGGGGGGAGGGGAGACCCAGTACTTC. This codes for CASSPWGGGETQYF.

This clonotype showed up many times. The rearrangement uses TRBV12-3 or TRBV12-4 and TRBJ2-5; the match to TRBD2 covers 7 bases. The length of the CDR3 is 14 residues. The trim removed 6 bases at V and 5 bases at J, leaving 9 bases unmatched. The CDR3 reads CASSPGGSWETQYF. The CDR3 DNA follows: TGTGCCAGCAGCCCGGGAGGTAGCTGGGAGACCCAGTACTTC.

This clonotype appeared a few times. The chain combines TRBV7-7 with TRBJ2-1; D unclear. Germline CDR1 SSHAT, CDR2 FNYEAQ (reference sequence). The CDR3 runs to 13 residues. V shed 1 base and J shed 9 bases, with 10 bases lying between them. DNA of the CDR3: TGTGCCAGCAGCTTAGAGAATGGTGGTGAGCAGTTCTTC. As protein: CASSLENGGEQFF.

This clonotype was picked up a small number of times. The J gene is TRBJ2-7, the V gene TRBV28; TRBD1 matches 11 bases. V lost 7 bases to trimming and J lost 2 bases; unmatched junction nucleotides: 7. Germline loops: CDR1 MDHEN, CDR2 SYDVKM. The CDR3 has 15 residues. The CDR3 spells CASIVGQGAPYEQYF. CDR3 nucleotides: TGTGCCAGCATCGTTGGACAGGGGGCTCCCTACGAGCAGTACTTC.

This rearrangement joins TRBV14 to TRBJ2-1; D not certain. The CDR3 length is 13 residues. Trimming pared 8 bases from V and 2 bases from J, leaving 10 bases between. The germline CDR1 and CDR2 sequences are SGHDN and FVKESK. CDR3 region: CASGRQTYNEQFF. CDR3 DNA sequence: TGTGCCAGCGGCCGTCAGACCTACAATGAGCAGTTCTTC.

The gene calls are TRBV29-1 and TRBJ2-3; the match to TRBD2 covers 12 bases. Germline V lookup: CDR1 SQVTM, CDR2 ANQGSEA. V lost 8 bases to trimming and J lost 3 bases; unmatched junction nucleotides: 18. This CDR3 has 18 amino acids. This CDR3 reads CSFQPPSGGALVTDTQYF. The CDR3 DNA is TGCAGCTTTCAACCCCCTAGCGGGGGGGCCTTGGTAACAGATACGCAGTATTTT.

This clonotype was counted between two and nine times. In DNA, the CDR3 is TGTGCCATCAGTGAGTCGAGGGACAGGGGGACCCAGTACTTC. This gives the protein CAISESRDRGTQYF. The gene calls are TRBV10-3 and TRBJ2-5, with 10 bases identical to TRBD1. The CDR3 covers 14 residues. The germline V gene has CDR1 ENHRY and CDR2 SYGVKD. The V gene end was trimmed by 0 bases and the J gene end by 7 bases; junction bases not matched to a gene: 2.

This clonotype was observed at least ten times. The rearrangement joins TRBV7-2 to TRBJ2-1, with D maybe TRBD1 (6 bases). V was clipped by 7 bases and J by 1 base, with 14 bases between them. In germline, CDR1 is SGHTA, CDR2 FQGNSA. CDR3 length: 15 amino acids. The chain's CDR3 is CASITGFGSYNEQFF. CDR3 DNA: TGTGCCAGCATCACAGGGTTCGGGTCCTACAATGAGCAGTTCTTC.

This clonotype was observed at least ten times. The rearrangement joins TRBV7-2 to TRBJ2-3; 9 bases line up with TRBD2. This CDR3 has 19 amino acids. The germline gives CDR1 SGHTA, CDR2 FQGNSA. The V and J ends lost 1 base and 3 bases, in that order; junction bases with no gene match: 14. In nucleotides, the CDR3 is TGTGCCAGCAGCTTAGGGTTCCTAGCGGGGAGGGTTGGTACAGATACGCAGTATTTT. Its protein product is CASSLGFLAGRVGTDTQYF.

This clonotype was recorded many times. V is TRBV7-2 and J is TRBJ1-4, with D hard to call. In germline, CDR1 is SGHTA, CDR2 FQGNSA. V shed 4 bases and J shed 3 bases, with 3 bases lying between them. The CDR3 extends over 12 amino acids. The CDR3 here is CASSSANEKLFF. CDR3 in DNA: TGTGCCAGCAGCTCGGCTAATGAAAAACTGTTTTTT.

The chain combines TRBV28 with TRBJ2-5; possibly TRBD1 for D (5 bases). Germline CDR1 MDHEN, CDR2 SYDVKM. This CDR3 is 15 amino acids long. V lost 5 bases to trimming and J lost 5 bases, with 18 bases between them. This CDR3 is CASSRIKGRSETQYF. DNA of the CDR3: TGTGCCAGCAGTCGGATTAAGGGGCGGAGTGAGACCCAGTACTTC.